The 7 T cell receptor beta chains below come from one sample, sequenced in a study of T-cell memory formation after mild COVID-19. TCRdb passed the 5' RACE reads through MiXCR, listing each CDR3 protein once. The sample has about 340,000 distinct CDR3 sequences; around a fifth are singletons. The sample consisted of PBMCs or a T cell subset sorted from them (not recorded which). All receptors derive from an adult woman who had mild COVID-19 (a few samples of this study predate the infection). Cell type and time point are not known.

The rearrangement uses TRBV27 and TRBJ2-3, with a tentative D call TRBD2 (5 bases). With 5 bases removed from V and 6 bases from J, the gap between germline ends came to 15 bases. The CDR3 spans 14 residues. Germline V gene sequence: CDR1 MNHEY, CDR2 SMNVEV (reference sequence). This CDR3 is CASSLRTVMDTQYF. As DNA, the CDR3 is TGTGCCAGCAGTCTTCGGACTGTAATGGATACGCAGTATTTT.

This chain joins TRBV20-1 and TRBJ1-5; no firm D call. The V end was cut by 2 bases, the J end by 5 bases, with 10 bases between. The germline V gene encodes CDR1 DFQATT and CDR2 SNEGSKA (reference sequence). This CDR3 has 13 amino acids. The CDR3 loop reads CSARRGQDQPQHF. CDR3 DNA: TGCAGTGCTAGACGGGGTCAGGATCAGCCCCAGCATTTT.

This chain links TRBV30 with TRBJ2-2, with D unclear. Germline V gene lookup returns CDR1 GTSNPN and CDR2 SVGIG (reference sequence). This CDR3 contains 12 residues. V was shortened by 0 bases and J by 7 bases, with 6 bases between the two germline ends. The CDR3: CAWSVRNGELFF. The CDR3, as DNA: TGTGCCTGGAGTGTACGTAACGGGGAGCTGTTTTTT. Full variable domain (rest looked up from reference TRBV30 and TRBJ2-2): SQTIHQWPATLVQPVGSPLSLECTVEGTSNPNLYWYRQAAGRGLQLLFYSVGIGQISSEVPQNLSASRPQDRQFILSSKKLLLSDSGFYLCAWSVRNGELFFGEGSRLTVL.

The rearrangement links TRBV2 to TRBJ2-3, with a tentative D call TRBD2 (6 bases). The length of the CDR3 is 14 residues. The germline V and J ends were trimmed by 6 bases and 3 bases, with 13 bases remaining between them. Germline values: CDR1 SNHLY, CDR2 FYNNEI. CDR3 protein: CASRAGRGTDTQYF. The CDR3, as DNA: TGTGCCAGCAGGGCGGGACGGGGAACAGATACGCAGTATTTT.

The chain uses TRBV3-1 and TRBJ2-3; 14 nucleotides match TRBD2. The CDR3 sequence is 16 residues long. Germline values: CDR1 LGHDT, CDR2 YNNKEL (reference sequence). The ends lost 4 bases at V and 2 bases at J; junction bases unmatched: 2. DNA of the CDR3: TGTGCCAGCAGCCGACTAGCGGGGGGGCACACAGATACGCAGTATTTT. Protein sequence: CASSRLAGGHTDTQYF.

In its sample, this clonotype was seen once. This chain uses TRBV7-2 with TRBJ2-1; 8 nucleotides line up with TRBD2. Germline CDR1 is SGHTA and CDR2 is FQGNSA. The CDR3 sequence is 17 residues long. V lost 4 bases to trimming and J lost 9 bases; unmatched junction nucleotides: 17. CDR3 protein: CASSSIWWREEEGEQFF. The CDR3 DNA sequence: TGTGCCAGCAGCTCCATTTGGTGGCGGGAGGAGGAGGGTGAGCAGTTCTTC.

CDR3 nucleotides: TGCGCCAGCAGCCAGGGGCGGGGGGGGTCAGTCTACAATGAGCAGTTCTTC. Protein sequence: CASSQGRGGSVYNEQFF. The chain carries TRBV4-1 and TRBJ2-1; 9 bases match TRBD2. Germline values: CDR1 MGHRA, CDR2 YSYEKL. CDR3 length: 17 amino acids. J lost 3 bases, V lost 3 bases, and 9 bases had no gene match.